These T cell receptor beta chains were read from a single sample in a study of blood T cell repertoires in COVID-19. Assay used: immunoSEQ multiplex PCR; TCRdb lists only in-frame clones, some missing. The sample shows about 100,000 clones, approximately 81% of them seen only once. Sequencing was carried out using peripheral blood. The receptors originated from a human donor in a cohort sampled during active COVID-19. Both conserved end residues are part of each CDR3. The D gene is left open where the match is weak. Clone sizes are given selectively: once, few, many, or a class where the clone is expanded.

. | TRBD1 | TRBJ2-2 | TRBV5-6 | CASSQGQTTGELFF | TGTGCCAGCAGCCAGGGACAGACCACCGGGGAGCTGTTTTTT
. | . | TRBJ2-3 | TRBV9 | CASSVEGQFRPPTDTQYF | TGTGCCAGCAGCGTAGAGGGGCAGTTTCGCCCCCCCACAGATACGCAGTATTTT
. | . | TRBJ2-5 | TRBV11-2 | CASSLTQETQYF | TGTGCCAGCAGCTTAACTCAAGAGACCCAGTACTTC
. | TRBD1 | TRBJ1-1 | TRBV19 | CASTRTGVDTEAFF | TGTGCCAGTACAAGGACAGGCGTAGACACTGAAGCTTTCTTT
once | TRBD2 | TRBJ2-7 | TRBV30 | CAWSIGLAGRYEQYF | TGTGCCTGGAGTATTGGGCTAGCGGGCCGCTACGAGCAGTACTTC
. | TRBD2 | TRBJ2-7 | TRBV19 | CASRAGVAYEQYF | TGTGCCAGTAGAGCGGGAGTTGCCTACGAGCAGTACTTC
. | TRBD1 | TRBJ1-5 | TRBV7-2 | CASSQGGYNQPQHF | TGTGCCAGCAGCCAGGGGGGTTATAATCAGCCCCAGCATTTT
. | TRBD1 | TRBJ1-2 | TRBV3-1/TRBV3-2 | CASSQDRVGQGPPDYGYTF | TGTGCCAGCAGCCAAGATAGGGTGGGACAGGGCCCTCCAGACTATGGCTACACCTTC
. | . | TRBJ1-1 | TRBV20-1 | CSASQQGFPTEAFF | TGCAGTGCTAGTCAGCAGGGCTTTCCCACTGAAGCTTTCTTT
. | TRBD1 | TRBJ1-6 | TRBV18 | CASASETGGYSPLHF | TGTGCCAGTGCCTCGGAGACAGGGGGTTATTCACCCCTCCACTTT
once | . | TRBJ1-2 | TRBV18 | CASSPAGDYGYTF | TGTGCCAGCTCACCGGCCGGGGACTATGGCTACACCTTC
once | . | TRBJ1-6 | TRBV5-6 | CASSTGTGNSPLHF | TGTGCCAGCAGTACCGGGACTGGAAATTCACCCCTCCACTTT
. | . | TRBJ1-1 | TRBV6-5 | CASTWANTEAFF | TGTGCCAGCACATGGGCGAACACTGAAGCTTTCTTT
. | TRBD2 | TRBJ2-1 | TRBV24-1 | CATSDSTTSGRLNEQFF | TGTGCCACCAGTGATTCAACGACTAGCGGGAGGTTAAATGAGCAGTTCTTC
. | . | TRBJ2-2 | TRBV5-4 | CASSLVQNTGELFF | TGTGCCAGCAGCTTGGTACAGAACACCGGGGAGCTGTTTTTT
once | TRBD2 | TRBJ2-5 | TRBV7-2 | CASSHGLAGGQETQYF | TGTGCCAGCAGCCACGGACTAGCGGGGGGGCAGGAGACCCAGTACTTC
. | TRBD1 | TRBJ2-7 | TRBV3-1/TRBV3-2 | CASTRTGSSYEQYF | TGTGCCAGCACCAGGACAGGGAGCTCCTACGAGCAGTACTTC
. | TRBD1 | TRBJ1-4 | TRBV6-5 | CASRDWTGMNEKLFF | TGTGCCAGCAGGGACTGGACAGGCATGAATGAAAAACTGTTTTTT